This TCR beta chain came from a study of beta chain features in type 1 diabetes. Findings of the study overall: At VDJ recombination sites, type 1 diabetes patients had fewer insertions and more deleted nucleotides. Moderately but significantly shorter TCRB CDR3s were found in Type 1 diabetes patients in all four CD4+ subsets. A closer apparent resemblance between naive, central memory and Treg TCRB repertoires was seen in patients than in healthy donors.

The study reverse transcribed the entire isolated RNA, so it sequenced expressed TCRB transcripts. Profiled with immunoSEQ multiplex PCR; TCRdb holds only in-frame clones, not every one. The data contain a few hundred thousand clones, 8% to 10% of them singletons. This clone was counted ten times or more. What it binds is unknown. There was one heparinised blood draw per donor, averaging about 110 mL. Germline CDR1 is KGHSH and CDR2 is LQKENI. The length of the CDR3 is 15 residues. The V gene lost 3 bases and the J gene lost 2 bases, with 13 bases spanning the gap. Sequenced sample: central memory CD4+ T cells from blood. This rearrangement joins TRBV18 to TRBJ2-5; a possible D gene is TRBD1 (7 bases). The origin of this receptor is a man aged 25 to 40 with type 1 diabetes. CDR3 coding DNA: TGTGCCAGCTCACCCCCTTCAGGGGGGCAAGAGACCCAGTACTTC. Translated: CASSPPSGGQETQYF. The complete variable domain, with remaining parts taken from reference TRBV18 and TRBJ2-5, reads NAGVMQNPRHLVRRRGQEARLRCSPMKGHSHVYWYRQLPEEGLKFMVYLQKENIIDESGMPKERFSAEFPKEGPSILRIQQVVRGDSAAYFCASSPPSGGQETQYFGPGTRLLVL.